This T cell receptor (beta chain) was observed in a study of ipilimumab plus nivolumab after autologous stem cell transplantation. Study at large: DLBCL patients had primary refractory or relapsed disease.

Libraries were prepared by immunoSEQ multiplex PCR; TCRdb keeps only in-frame clonotypes and omits some of them. The table lists fewer than 25,000 clones, over 65% of them singletons. Ipilimumab, 1 mg/kg, started 14 to 28 days after autologous transplant. Patients got 3 mg/kg IV nivolumab weeks 1, 4, 7, 10, then biweekly through week 26. This CDR3 region has 18 residues. The clonotype originates from a male donor with diffuse large B-cell lymphoma. The chain recombines TRBV21-1 with TRBJ2-7; TRBD2 is the table's D call and was not checked against the DNA. TRBV21-1 is annotated as a pseudogene. The sequences come from PBMCs, collected in a trial of ipilimumab plus nivolumab as post-transplant consolidation. The CDR3 loop is CASTLRGKWGDFSYEQYF. The CDR3 DNA is TGTGCCAGCACCTTAAGAGGAAAATGGGGGGACTTCTCCTACGAGCAGTACTTC.